The clone carrying this T cell receptor (beta chain) was detected once. Its antigen is unknown. For CDR3 and TCR beta VDJ profiling, genomic DNA was the template used. TCRdb redid the calling of the reads with MiXCR, one entry per CDR3 protein. The sample gives over 150,000 distinct CDR3 sequences, nearly 65% of which show up once; roughly 43% is in the top ten. The entry originates in a study of CD8+CD57+ T cells in acquired aplastic anemia. Study-level background: The mean DNA yield obtained from sorted CD4+ and CD8+ cells came to 3.2 ug.

Those patients picked for sequencing had displayed CD8+CD57+ cell expansion on flow cytometry. The enrolled patients all had severe acquired aplastic anemia. Notes on the study in general: The study found no significant CD8+ Simpson's diversity difference between patients and controls.

The CDR3 is 15 residues long. Germline loops: CDR1 SGHVS, CDR2 FNYEAQ. V lost 4 bases to trimming and J lost 5 bases; unmatched junction nucleotides: 8. The V and J genes are TRBV7-6 and TRBJ2-1, with TRBD2 matching 7 bases. This receptor was obtained from a human donor with aplastic anemia. The material sequenced was sorted CD4+, CD8+, or CD8+CD57+ T cells (not recorded which) from PBMCs. Here the CDR3 DNA reads TGTGCCAGCAGCTCGCGGGGGACGGGGGACAATGAGCAGTTCTTC. This sequence encodes CASSSRGTGDNEQFF.